The source of this T cell receptor beta chain is a study of stem cell transplantation in POMP-related autoinflammatory disease. The CDR3 runs to 12 residues. Per germline, CDR1 SNHLY and CDR2 FYNNEI. Trimming pared 7 bases from V and 2 bases from J, leaving 5 bases between. Using immunoSEQ multiplex PCR, the repertoire was profiled, and TCRdb retains in-frame clones only, with some absent. The sample yields some 26,000 clones, roughly four fifths seen once. The sequence derives from a human donor with POMP-related autoinflammation and immune dysregulation (PRAID). This rearrangement joins TRBV2 to TRBJ2-2, with no clear D. Here the sequenced sample was CD4+ T cells from PBMCs, taken before stem cell transplantation. The CDR3 DNA is TGTGCCAGCATGGCCAACACCGGGGAGCTGTTTTTT. This codes for CASMANTGELFF.